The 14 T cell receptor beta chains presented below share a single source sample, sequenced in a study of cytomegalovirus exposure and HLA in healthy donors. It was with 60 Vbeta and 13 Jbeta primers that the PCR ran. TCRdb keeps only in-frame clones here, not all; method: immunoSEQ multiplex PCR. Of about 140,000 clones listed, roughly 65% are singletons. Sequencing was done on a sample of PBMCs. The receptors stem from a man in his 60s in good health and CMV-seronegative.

The CDR3: CASSSPGGLDEQYF. CDR3 in DNA: TGTGCCAGCAGCTCCCCGGGAGGGCTCGACGAGCAGTACTTC. This rearrangement joins TRBV14 to TRBJ2-7, with 8 positions matching TRBD2. The CDR3 covers 14 residues. CDR1 and CDR2 from the germline V gene are SGHDN and FVKESK. V gave up 5 bases and J gave up 5 bases; unmatched junction bases: 8.

CDR3 sequence reads: CASSINGLAGDTDTQYF. As DNA, the CDR3 is TGTGCCAGTAGTATTAATGGGCTAGCGGGAGACACAGATACGCAGTATTTT. V gene TRBV19 combines with J gene TRBJ2-3, with 10 nucleotides matching TRBD2. J was trimmed by 2 bases and V by 3 bases; bases with no gene match: 8. Germline V gene lookup returns CDR1 LNHDA and CDR2 SQIVND (reference sequence). CDR3 length equals 17 residues.

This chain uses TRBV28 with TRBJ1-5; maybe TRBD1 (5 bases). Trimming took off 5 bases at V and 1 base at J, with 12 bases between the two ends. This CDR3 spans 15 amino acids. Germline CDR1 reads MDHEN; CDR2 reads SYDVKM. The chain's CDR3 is CASSEGGASNQPQHF. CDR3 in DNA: TGTGCCAGCAGTGAGGGCGGGGCCAGCAATCAGCCCCAGCATTTT. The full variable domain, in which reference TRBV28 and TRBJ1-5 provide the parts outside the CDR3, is DVKVTQSSRYLVKRTGEKVFLECVQDMDHENMFWYRQDPGLGLRLIYFSYDVKMKEKGDIPEGYSVSREKKERFSLILESASTNQTSMYLCASSEGGASNQPQHFGDGTRLSIL.

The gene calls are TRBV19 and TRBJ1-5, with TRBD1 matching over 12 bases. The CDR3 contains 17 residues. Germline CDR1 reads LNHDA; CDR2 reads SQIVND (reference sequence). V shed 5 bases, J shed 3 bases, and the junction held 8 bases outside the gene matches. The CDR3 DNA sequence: TGTGCCAGTAGTTTCCGGGACAGGGGGCAGAACAATCAGCCCCAGCATTTT. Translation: CASSFRDRGQNNQPQHF. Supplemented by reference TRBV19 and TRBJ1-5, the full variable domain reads DGGITQSPKYLFRKEGQNVTLSCEQNLNHDAMYWYRQDPGQGLRLIYYSQIVNDFQKGDIAEGYSVSREKKESFPLTVTSAQKNPTAFYLCASSFRDRGQNNQPQHFGDGTRLSIL.

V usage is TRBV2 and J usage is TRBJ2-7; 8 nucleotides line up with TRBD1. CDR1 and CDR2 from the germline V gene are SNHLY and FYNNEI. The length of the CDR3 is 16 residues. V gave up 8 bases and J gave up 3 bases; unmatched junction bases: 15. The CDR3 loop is CASQGASIGGIYEQYF. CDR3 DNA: TGTGCCAGCCAGGGGGCATCGATTGGAGGGATCTACGAGCAGTACTTC.

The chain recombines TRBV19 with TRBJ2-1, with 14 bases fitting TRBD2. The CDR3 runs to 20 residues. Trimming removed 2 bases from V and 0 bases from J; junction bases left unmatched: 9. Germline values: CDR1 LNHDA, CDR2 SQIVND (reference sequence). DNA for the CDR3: TGTGCCAGTAGTATATCGGGACTAGCGGGAGCTCCCAGCTCCTACAATGAGCAGTTCTTC. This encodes CASSISGLAGAPSSYNEQFF.

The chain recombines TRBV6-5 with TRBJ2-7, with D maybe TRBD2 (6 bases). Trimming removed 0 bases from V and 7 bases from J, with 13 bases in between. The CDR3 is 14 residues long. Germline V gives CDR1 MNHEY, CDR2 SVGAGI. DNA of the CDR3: TGTGCCAGCAGTTACTCGGGGGGATCGGAAGAGCAGTACTTC. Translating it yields CASSYSGGSEEQYF.

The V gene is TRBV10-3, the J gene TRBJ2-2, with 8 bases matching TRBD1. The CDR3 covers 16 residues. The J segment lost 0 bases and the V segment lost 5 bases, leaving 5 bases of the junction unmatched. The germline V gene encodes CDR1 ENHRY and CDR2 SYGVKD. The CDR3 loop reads CAISRWTGSNTGELFF. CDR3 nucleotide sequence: TGTGCCATCAGTAGGTGGACAGGGTCGAACACCGGGGAGCTGTTTTTT.

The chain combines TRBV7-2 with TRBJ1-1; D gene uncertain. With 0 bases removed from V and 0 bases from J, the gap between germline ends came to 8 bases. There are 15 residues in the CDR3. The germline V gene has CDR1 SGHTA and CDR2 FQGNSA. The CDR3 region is CASSLASDLNTEAFF. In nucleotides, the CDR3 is TGTGCCAGCAGCTTAGCGAGCGACCTGAACACTGAAGCTTTCTTT.

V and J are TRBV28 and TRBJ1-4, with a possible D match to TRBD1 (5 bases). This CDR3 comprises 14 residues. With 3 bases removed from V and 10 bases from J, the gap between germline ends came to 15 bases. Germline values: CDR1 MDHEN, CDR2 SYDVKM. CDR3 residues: CASSLGDSAGKLFF. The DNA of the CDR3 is TGTGCCAGCAGTTTGGGGGACTCCGCAGGAAAACTGTTTTTT.

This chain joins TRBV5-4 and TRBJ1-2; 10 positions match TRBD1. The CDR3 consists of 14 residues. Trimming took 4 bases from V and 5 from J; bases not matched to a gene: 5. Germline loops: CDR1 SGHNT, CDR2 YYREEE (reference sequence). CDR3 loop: CASSPTGGIYGYTF. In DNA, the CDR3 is TGTGCCAGCAGCCCGACAGGGGGCATATATGGCTACACCTTC.

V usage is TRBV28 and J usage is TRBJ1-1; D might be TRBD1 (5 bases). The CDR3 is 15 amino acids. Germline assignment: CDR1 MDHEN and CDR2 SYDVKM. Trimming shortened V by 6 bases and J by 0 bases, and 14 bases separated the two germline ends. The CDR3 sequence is CASRLTGDLNTEAFF. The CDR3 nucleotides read TGTGCCAGCAGGTTAACGGGGGATCTGAACACTGAAGCTTTCTTT. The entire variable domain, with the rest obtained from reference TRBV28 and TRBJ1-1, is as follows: DVKVTQSSRYLVKRTGEKVFLECVQDMDHENMFWYRQDPGLGLRLIYFSYDVKMKEKGDIPEGYSVSREKKERFSLILESASTNQTSMYLCASRLTGDLNTEAFFGQGTRLTVV.

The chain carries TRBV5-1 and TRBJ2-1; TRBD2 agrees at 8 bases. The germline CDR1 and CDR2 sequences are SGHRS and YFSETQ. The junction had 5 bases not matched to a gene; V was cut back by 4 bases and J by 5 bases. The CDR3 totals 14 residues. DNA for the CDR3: TGCGCCAGCAGCCCGCAAGCGGGAGACAATGAGCAGTTCTTC. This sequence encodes CASSPQAGDNEQFF.

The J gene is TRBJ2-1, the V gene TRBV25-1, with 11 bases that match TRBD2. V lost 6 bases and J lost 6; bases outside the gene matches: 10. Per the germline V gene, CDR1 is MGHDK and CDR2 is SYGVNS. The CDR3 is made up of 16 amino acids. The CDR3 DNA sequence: TGTGCCAGCAGCAAAACTGGGACTAGCGGCCTCAATGAGCAGTTCTTC. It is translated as CASSKTGTSGLNEQFF.